These T cell receptor beta chains were read from a single sample in a study of OX40 agonist ivuxolimab in advanced cancers. The assay was immunoSEQ multiplex PCR, and TCRdb's table has in-frame clones only and misses some. Of around 98,000 clones listed, roughly 87% are singletons. The starting material was CD4+ or CD8+ T cells sorted from blood, obtained in a trial of the OX40 agonist ivuxolimab. These receptors all come from an adult with an advanced solid tumor such as melanoma, head and neck, liver or kidney cancer. Each CDR3 is given with its conserved first and last residue. Each record gives: J gene, V gene, clone size, CDR3 length, D gene, CDR3 protein, CDR3 DNA. D genes are given only for firm matches. Rows give clone size only sometimes, using once, few, many, or a class for an expanded clone.

TRBJ2-7 TRBV29-1 . 11 . CSGRGFGEQYF TGCAGCGGGAGGGGTTTCGGGGAGCAGTACTTC
TRBJ2-2 TRBV19 once 18 TRBD2 CASTSGGRRSENTGELFF TGTGCCAGTACCTCGGGAGGCAGGAGAAGCGAGAACACCGGGGAGCTGTTTTTT
TRBJ2-5 TRBV2 . 14 . CASTQGGPGETQYF TGTGCCAGCACCCAAGGGGGACCTGGGGAGACCCAGTACTTC
TRBJ2-7 TRBV10-3 few 13 . CAIGRRGYYEQYF TGTGCCATCGGCCGCAGGGGATACTACGAGCAGTACTTC
TRBJ1-6 TRBV9 once 21 TRBD1 CASSVDSGAGQGALYNSPLHF TGTGCCAGCAGCGTAGATTCTGGGGCGGGACAGGGGGCATTGTATAATTCACCCCTCCACTTT
TRBJ2-7 TRBV6-6 . 15 . CASRGGSGQRKEQYF TGTGCCAGCAGGGGGGGATCAGGACAGAGGAAAGAGCAGTACTTC
TRBJ1-4 TRBV19 . 16 . CASSRPGRSTNEKLFF TGTGCCAGTAGTAGGCCAGGACGTTCAACTAATGAAAAACTGTTTTTT
TRBJ1-1 TRBV6-5 . 14 . CASSRYGTDTEAFF TGTGCCAGCAGTCGCTATGGGACCGACACTGAAGCTTTCTTT
TRBJ1-3 TRBV5-1 once 16 . CASSLAVTALGNTIYF TGCGCCAGCAGCTTGGCCGTGACAGCCCTTGGAAACACCATATATTTT
TRBJ2-5 TRBV4-1 . 13 . CASSLGGEETQYF TGCGCCAGCAGCCTCGGTGGGGAAGAGACCCAGTACTTC
TRBJ2-3 TRBV20-1 . 10 . CSASQITQYF TGCAGTGCTAGTCAGATTACGCAGTATTTT
TRBJ1-2 TRBV7-8 . 14 . CASSRTTDNYGYTF TGTGCCAGCAGTCGTACGACGGATAACTATGGCTACACCTTC
TRBJ1-1 TRBV2 . 15 . CASSIGHTANTEAFF TGTGCCAGCAGTATCGGACATACCGCGAACACTGAAGCTTTCTTT
TRBJ1-2 TRBV2 . 12 . CASGQVLYGYTF TGTGCCAGCGGCCAGGTCCTCTATGGCTACACCTTC
TRBJ1-6 TRBV18 . 18 . CASSPPGVGVGDDSPLHF TGTGCCAGCTCACCCCCAGGGGTAGGAGTTGGGGACGATTCACCCCTCCACTTT
TRBJ2-7 TRBV6-5 . 13 . CASSYGSNYEQYF TGTGCCAGCAGTTACGGCAGCAACTACGAGCAGTACTTC
TRBJ1-1 TRBV18 . 14 TRBD1 CASSLTGENTEAFF TGTGCCAGCTCACTTACAGGGGAGAACACTGAAGCTTTCTTT
TRBJ2-2 TRBV5-6 . 17 . CASSLKTGLFNTGELFF TGTGCCAGCAGCTTGAAAACAGGGCTATTCAACACCGGGGAGCTGTTTTTT
TRBJ2-1 TRBV15 . 17 . CATSRDSGGDKYNEQFF TGTGCCACCAGCAGAGATTCGGGGGGCGATAAATACAATGAGCAGTTCTTC
TRBJ2-5 TRBV14 . 14 . CASSLGPAQETQYF TGTGCCAGCAGCCTTGGACCTGCTCAAGAGACCCAGTACTTC
TRBJ2-7 TRBV7-2 . 13 . CASSSRHSYEQYF TGTGCCAGCAGCTCGAGACATAGCTACGAGCAGTACTTC
TRBJ1-1 TRBV19 . 12 . CASFRGGTEAFF TGTGCCAGTTTTCGGGGGGGCACTGAAGCTTTCTTT
TRBJ2-3 TRBV5-1 . 14 . CASSSNTGLDTQYF TGCGCCAGCAGCTCCAATACAGGGTTAGATACGCAGTATTTT
TRBJ2-3 TRBV5-4 . 17 TRBD2 CASSLKGLAGVVETQYF TGTGCCAGCAGCCTAAAGGGACTAGCGGGGGTAGTAGAAACGCAGTATTTT
TRBJ1-1 TRBV19 once 11 . CASSGDTEAFF TGTGCCAGTAGTGGGGACACTGAAGCTTTCTTT
TRBJ2-3 TRBV7-2 . 17 . CASSLATGGLVADTQYF TGTGCCAGCAGCTTAGCGACAGGAGGCCTGGTAGCAGATACGCAGTATTTT
TRBJ1-1 TRBV27 . 13 TRBD1 CASSYRGDTEAFF TGTGCCAGCAGTTACAGGGGGGACACTGAAGCTTTCTTT
TRBJ2-3 TRBV7-2 . 16 TRBD1 CASSARQGAGTDTQYF TGTGCCAGCAGCGCCCGACAGGGGGCTGGCACAGATACGCAGTATTTT
TRBJ1-1 TRBV18 . 13 . CASSGDSNTEAFF TGTGCCAGCTCAGGTGACAGTAACACTGAAGCTTTCTTT
TRBJ2-5 TRBV5-1 . 14 . CASSFGGDQETQYF TGCGCCAGCAGCTTTGGAGGGGATCAAGAGACCCAGTACTTC
TRBJ2-5 TRBV7-3 . 13 TRBD1 CASSYDRGETQYF TGTGCCAGCAGCTACGACAGGGGAGAGACCCAGTACTTC